This T cell receptor beta chain came from a study of cytomegalovirus exposure and HLA in healthy donors. Deletions cut 0 bases from V and 0 bases from J, with 15 bases between. CDR3 length: 17 residues. CDR1 is SGHRS, CDR2 YFSETQ, per germline. A word on this clone: The antigen is undetermined.

Study observations and caveats: Further analysis was carried out later, and it showed several of the most significant clusters appearing linked to common viral pathogens.

This PCR relied on a set of 60 Vbeta primers and 13 Jbeta primers. Under the authors' procedure: Later, some 79 million unique TCR beta chains were counted in an analysis, and roughly 11 million of them were shared. Measured with immunoSEQ multiplex PCR; TCRdb has only the in-frame clones, and not every one. The V and J calls and the clone size are those of that table, but D and trimming were determined from the DNA. This sample has 150,000 to 200,000 clones, with 70% to 80% found just once. V usage is TRBV5-1 and J usage is TRBJ1-1; tentatively, D is TRBD1 (6 bases). Sequenced input: PBMCs. This clonotype was sampled from a woman in her forties or fifties in good health and CMV-seronegative. Here the CDR3 reads CASSLVGEGVMNTEAFF. DNA of the CDR3: TGCGCCAGCAGCTTGGTGGGGGAGGGGGTCATGAACACTGAAGCTTTCTTT.